This TCR beta chain is drawn from a study of blood T cell repertoires in COVID-19. Generated by immunoSEQ multiplex PCR, the TCRdb table keeps only in-frame clones and is missing some. The sample includes tens of thousands of clones, 89% of them seen just once. The CDR3 contains 18 residues. Germline V CDR1 and CDR2: KGHSH, LQKENI. The trim removed 1 base at V and 4 bases at J, leaving 14 bases unmatched. The chain uses TRBV18 and TRBJ2-7; 9 positions match TRBD1. The sample was peripheral blood. The clonotype originates from a human donor with acute or convalescent COVID-19. The donor label of this sample is uncertain. The CDR3 loop reads CASSPLPPGTGISYEQYF. In nucleotides, the CDR3 is TGTGCCAGCTCACCACTCCCCCCTGGGACAGGGATTTCTTACGAGCAGTACTTC.